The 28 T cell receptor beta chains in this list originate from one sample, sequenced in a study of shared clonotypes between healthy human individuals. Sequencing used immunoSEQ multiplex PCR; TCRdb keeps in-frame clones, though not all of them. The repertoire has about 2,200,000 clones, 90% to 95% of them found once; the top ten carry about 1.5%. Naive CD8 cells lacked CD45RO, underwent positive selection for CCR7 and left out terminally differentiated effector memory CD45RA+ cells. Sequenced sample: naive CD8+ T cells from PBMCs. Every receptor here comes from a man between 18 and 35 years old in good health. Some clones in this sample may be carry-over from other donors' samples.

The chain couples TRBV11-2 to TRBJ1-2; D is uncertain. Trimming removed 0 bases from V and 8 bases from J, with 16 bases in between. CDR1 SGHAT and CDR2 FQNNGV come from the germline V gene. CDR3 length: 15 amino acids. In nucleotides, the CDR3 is TGTGCCAGCAGCTTAGACCTTTTTCCCGGGCTGGGCTACACCTTC. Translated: CASSLDLFPGLGYTF.

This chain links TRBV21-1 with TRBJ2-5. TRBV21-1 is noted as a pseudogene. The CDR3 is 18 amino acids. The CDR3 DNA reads TGTGCCAGCAGTGACGAGAACCGGCGTCTTTTCTTCGCAGAGACCCAGTACTTC. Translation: CASSDENRRLFFAETQYF.

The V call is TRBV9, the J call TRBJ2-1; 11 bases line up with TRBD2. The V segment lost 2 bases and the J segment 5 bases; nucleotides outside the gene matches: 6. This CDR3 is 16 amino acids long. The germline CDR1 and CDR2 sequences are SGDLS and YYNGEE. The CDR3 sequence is CASSVAGTSGNNEQFF. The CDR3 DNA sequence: TGTGCCAGCAGCGTCGCCGGGACTAGCGGTAACAATGAGCAGTTCTTC.

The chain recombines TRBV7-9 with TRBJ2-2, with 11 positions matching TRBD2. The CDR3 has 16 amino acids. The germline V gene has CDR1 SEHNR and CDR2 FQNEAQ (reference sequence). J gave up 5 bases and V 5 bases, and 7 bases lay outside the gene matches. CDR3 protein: CASSERLAGLTGELFF. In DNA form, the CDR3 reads TGTGCCAGCAGCGAAAGACTAGCGGGACTTACCGGGGAGCTGTTTTTT.

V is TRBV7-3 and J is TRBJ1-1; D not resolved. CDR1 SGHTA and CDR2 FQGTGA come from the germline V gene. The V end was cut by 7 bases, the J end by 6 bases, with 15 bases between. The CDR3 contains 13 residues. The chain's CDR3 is CASTPGGSAEAFF. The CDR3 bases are TGTGCCAGCACACCGGGAGGGAGTGCTGAAGCTTTCTTT.

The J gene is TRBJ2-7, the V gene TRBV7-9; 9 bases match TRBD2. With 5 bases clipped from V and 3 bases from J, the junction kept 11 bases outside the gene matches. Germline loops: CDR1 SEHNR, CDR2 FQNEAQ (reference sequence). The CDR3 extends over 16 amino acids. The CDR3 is CASSPGIVAGVYEQYF. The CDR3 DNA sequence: TGTGCCAGCAGCCCAGGTATTGTAGCGGGAGTCTACGAGCAGTACTTC.

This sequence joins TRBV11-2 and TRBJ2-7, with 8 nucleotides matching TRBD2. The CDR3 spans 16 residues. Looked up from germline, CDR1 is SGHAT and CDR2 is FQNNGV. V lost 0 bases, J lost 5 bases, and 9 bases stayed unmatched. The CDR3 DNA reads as TGTGCCAGCAGCTTAGATCCAGGCGGGAGGCGCCACGAGCAGTACTTC. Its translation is CASSLDPGGRRHEQYF.

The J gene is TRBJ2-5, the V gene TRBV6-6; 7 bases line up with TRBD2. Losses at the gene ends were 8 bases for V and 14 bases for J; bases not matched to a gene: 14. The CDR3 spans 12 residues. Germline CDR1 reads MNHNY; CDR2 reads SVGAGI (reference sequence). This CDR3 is CASHEGLAAPYF. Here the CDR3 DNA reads TGTGCCAGCCACGAGGGGCTAGCGGCTCCTTACTTC.

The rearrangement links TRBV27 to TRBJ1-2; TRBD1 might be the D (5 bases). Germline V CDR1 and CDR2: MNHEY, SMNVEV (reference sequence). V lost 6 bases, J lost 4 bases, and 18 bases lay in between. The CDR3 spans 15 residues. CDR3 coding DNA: TGTGCCAGCAGCCCAGCGGGACTGTGGATCTATGGCTACACCTTC. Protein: CASSPAGLWIYGYTF.

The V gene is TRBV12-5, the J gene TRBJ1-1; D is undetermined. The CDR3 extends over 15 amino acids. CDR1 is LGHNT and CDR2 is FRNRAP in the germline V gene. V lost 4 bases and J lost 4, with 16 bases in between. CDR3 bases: TGTGCTAGTGGTTCAGTCGGGATACCGGGCACTGAAGCTTTCTTT. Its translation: CASGSVGIPGTEAFF.

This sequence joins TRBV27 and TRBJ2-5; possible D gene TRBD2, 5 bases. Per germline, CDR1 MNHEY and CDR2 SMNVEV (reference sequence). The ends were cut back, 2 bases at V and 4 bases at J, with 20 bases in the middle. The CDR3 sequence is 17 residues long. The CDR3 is CASSLGPYFPEGETQYF. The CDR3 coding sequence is TGTGCCAGCAGTTTAGGTCCTTACTTCCCCGAGGGAGAGACCCAGTACTTC.

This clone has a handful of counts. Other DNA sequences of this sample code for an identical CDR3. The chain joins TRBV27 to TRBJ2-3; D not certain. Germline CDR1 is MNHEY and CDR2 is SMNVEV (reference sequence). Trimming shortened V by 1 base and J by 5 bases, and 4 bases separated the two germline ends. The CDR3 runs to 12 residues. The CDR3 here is CASSLWGDTQYF. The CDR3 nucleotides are TGTGCCAGCAGTTTATGGGGAGATACGCAGTATTTT.

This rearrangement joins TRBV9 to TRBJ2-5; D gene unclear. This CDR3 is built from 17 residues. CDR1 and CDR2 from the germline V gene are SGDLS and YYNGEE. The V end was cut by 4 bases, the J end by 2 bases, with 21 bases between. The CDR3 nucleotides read TGTGCCAGCAGCTCCCCCCGAATTGGCGGAACACAAGAGACCCAGTACTTC. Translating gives CASSSPRIGGTQETQYF.

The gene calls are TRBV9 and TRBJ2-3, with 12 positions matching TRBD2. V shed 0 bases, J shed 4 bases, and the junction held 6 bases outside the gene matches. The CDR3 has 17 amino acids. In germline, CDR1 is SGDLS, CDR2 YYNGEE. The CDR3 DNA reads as TGTGCCAGCAGCGTAGGACTAGCGGGAGTCAGGTCAGATACGCAGTATTTT. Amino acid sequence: CASSVGLAGVRSDTQYF.

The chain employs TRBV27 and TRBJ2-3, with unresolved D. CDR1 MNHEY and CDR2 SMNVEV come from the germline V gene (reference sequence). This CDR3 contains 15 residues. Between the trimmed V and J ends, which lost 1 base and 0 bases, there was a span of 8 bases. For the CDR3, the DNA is TGTGCCAGCAGTTTATATATTCAGAGCACAGATACGCAGTATTTT. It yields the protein CASSLYIQSTDTQYF.

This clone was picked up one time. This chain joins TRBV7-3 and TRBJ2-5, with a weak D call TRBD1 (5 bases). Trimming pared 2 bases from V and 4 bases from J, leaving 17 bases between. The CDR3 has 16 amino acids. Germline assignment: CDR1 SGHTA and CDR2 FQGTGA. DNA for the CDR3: TGTGCCAGCAGCTTACCCTCGGGCAGGGTGGGAGAGACCCAGTACTTC. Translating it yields CASSLPSGRVGETQYF.

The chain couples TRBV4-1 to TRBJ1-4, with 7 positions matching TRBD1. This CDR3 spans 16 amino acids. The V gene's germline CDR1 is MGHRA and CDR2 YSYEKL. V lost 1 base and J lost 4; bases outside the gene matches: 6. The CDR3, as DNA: TGCGCCAGCAGCCAAGCCTTGGACAGGATTAATGAAAAACTGTTTTTT. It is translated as CASSQALDRINEKLFF.

The CDR3 DNA sequence: TGTGCCAGCATGGGACTAGCGGGAGACAATGAGCAGTTCTTC. As protein: CASMGLAGDNEQFF. This sequence joins TRBV7-9 and TRBJ2-1; 14 nucleotides match TRBD2. Germline assignment: CDR1 SEHNR and CDR2 FQNEAQ (reference sequence). The CDR3 totals 14 residues. The V segment lost 7 bases and the J segment 5 bases; nucleotides outside the gene matches: 1.

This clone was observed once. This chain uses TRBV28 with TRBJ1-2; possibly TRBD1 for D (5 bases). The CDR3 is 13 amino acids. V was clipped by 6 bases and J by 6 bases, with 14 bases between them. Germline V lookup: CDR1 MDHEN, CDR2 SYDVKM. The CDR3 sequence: CASRGGGTHGYTF. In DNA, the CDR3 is TGTGCCAGCAGGGGGGGAGGGACCCATGGCTACACCTTC.

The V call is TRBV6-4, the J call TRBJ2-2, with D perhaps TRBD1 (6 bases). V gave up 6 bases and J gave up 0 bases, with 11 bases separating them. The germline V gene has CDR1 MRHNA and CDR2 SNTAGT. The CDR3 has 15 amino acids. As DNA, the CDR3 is TGTGCCAGCAGCAGGACAGCCACGAACACCGGGGAGCTGTTTTTT. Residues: CASSRTATNTGELFF.

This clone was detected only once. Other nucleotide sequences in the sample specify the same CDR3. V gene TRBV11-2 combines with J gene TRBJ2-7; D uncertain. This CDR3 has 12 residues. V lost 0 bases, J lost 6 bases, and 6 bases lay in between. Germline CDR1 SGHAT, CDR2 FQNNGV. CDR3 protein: CASSLDLSEQYF. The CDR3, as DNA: TGTGCCAGCAGCTTAGATCTAAGCGAGCAGTACTTC. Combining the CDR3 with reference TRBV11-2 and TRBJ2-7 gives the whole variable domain EAGVAQSPRYKIIEKRQSVAFWCNPISGHATLYWYQQILGQGPKLLIQFQNNGVVDDSQLPKDRFSAERLKGVDSTLKIQPAKLEDSAVYLCASSLDLSEQYFGPGTRLTVT.

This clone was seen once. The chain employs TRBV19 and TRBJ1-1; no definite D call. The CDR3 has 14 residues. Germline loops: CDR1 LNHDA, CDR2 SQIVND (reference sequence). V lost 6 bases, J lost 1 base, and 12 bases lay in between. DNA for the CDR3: TGTGCCAGTAGAGAGTGGCAGGCGAACACTGAAGCTTTCTTT. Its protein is CASREWQANTEAFF.

CDR3 coding DNA: TGTGCCAGCAGCTTAGGTCAGGGATGGAATGAAAAACTGTTTTTT. It yields the protein CASSLGQGWNEKLFF. The rearrangement joins TRBV11-2 to TRBJ1-4; maybe TRBD1 (5 bases). The germline V gene encodes CDR1 SGHAT and CDR2 FQNNGV. V was shortened by 1 base and J by 5 bases, with 11 bases between the two germline ends. The CDR3 covers 15 residues.

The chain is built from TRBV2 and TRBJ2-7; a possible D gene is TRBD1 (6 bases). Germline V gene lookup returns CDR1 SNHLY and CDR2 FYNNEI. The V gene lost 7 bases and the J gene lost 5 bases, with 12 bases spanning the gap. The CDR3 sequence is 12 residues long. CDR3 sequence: CASTWGQNEQYF. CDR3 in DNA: TGTGCCAGCACTTGGGGGCAGAACGAGCAGTACTTC.

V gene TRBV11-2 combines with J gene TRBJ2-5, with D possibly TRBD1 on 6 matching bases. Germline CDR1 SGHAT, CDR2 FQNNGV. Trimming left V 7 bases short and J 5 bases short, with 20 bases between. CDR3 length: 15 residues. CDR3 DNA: TGTGCCAGCACCTCTATTAGGGCAGGGGTCGAGACCCAGTACTTC. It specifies CASTSIRAGVETQYF.

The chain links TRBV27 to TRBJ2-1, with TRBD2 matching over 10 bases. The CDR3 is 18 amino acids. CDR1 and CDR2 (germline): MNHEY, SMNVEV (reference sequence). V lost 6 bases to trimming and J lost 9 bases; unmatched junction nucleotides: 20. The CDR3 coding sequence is TGTGCCAGCAGCCCAATCTGGACTAGCGGCATTAAATTGGTTGAGCAGTTCTTC. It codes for CASSPIWTSGIKLVEQFF.

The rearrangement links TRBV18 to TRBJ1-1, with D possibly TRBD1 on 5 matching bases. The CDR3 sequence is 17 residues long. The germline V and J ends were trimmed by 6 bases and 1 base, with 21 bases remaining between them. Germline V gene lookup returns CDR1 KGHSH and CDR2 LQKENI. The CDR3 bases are TGTGCCAGCTCCGAGCTGCGAACCCGACAGTCGAACACTGAAGCTTTCTTT. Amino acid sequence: CASSELRTRQSNTEAFF.

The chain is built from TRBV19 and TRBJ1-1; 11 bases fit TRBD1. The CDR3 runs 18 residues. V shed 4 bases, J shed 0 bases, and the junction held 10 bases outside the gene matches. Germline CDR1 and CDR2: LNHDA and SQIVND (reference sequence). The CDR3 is CASSTQGQGVNMNTEAFF. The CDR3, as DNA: TGTGCCAGTAGTACCCAGGGACAGGGGGTAAACATGAACACTGAAGCTTTCTTT.